The clone carrying this TCR beta chain showed up just a few times. Its antigen remains unknown. This specimen belongs to a study of CD8 T cells in ankylosing spondylitis. General study results and limits: Several of the motif variants were reported before in synovial fluid and blood from reactive arthritis. As reported, disease-linked clones showed significant enrichment in matched ankylosing spondylitis synovial fluid. A CD8+ phenotype characterized the disease-linked clones, which were relatively rare in peripheral blood. Seemingly characteristic of ankylosing spondylitis blood was a TCR beta motif consisting of 7 or 8 highly homologous variants.

The CDR3 has 13 residues. Germline CDR1 and CDR2: LGHNA and YSLEER. V was pared by 0 bases and J by 4 bases, with 5 bases between. Construction of TCR beta libraries was performed using quantitative 5'-RACE with molecular barcodes. TCRdb recomputed calls from the 5' RACE reads with MiXCR, one row per CDR3 protein. The sample includes 750,000 to 850,000 distinct CDR3 sequences, approximately 10% of them seen just once. The clonotype originates from a male donor with ankylosing spondylitis. Sequencing was carried out using blood, either unsorted or a sorted T cell fraction (not recorded which). The chain links TRBV4-3 to TRBJ2-3; D gene ambiguous. The CDR3 here is CASSQDFADTQYF. The CDR3 DNA follows: TGCGCCAGCAGCCAAGATTTCGCAGATACGCAGTATTTT.